This T cell receptor (beta chain) derives from a study of blood T cell repertoires in COVID-19. Study context: T cells, B-cell-depleted T cells, or PBMCs supplied cDNA or gDNA.

Germline V lookup: CDR1 MNHNY, CDR2 SVGAGI (reference sequence). The CDR3 covers 14 residues. Trimming stripped 0 bases from V and 5 bases from J, with 10 bases between. In the original analysis: Amplification of reference gene primers provided the estimated nucleated cell counts. Measured with immunoSEQ multiplex PCR; TCRdb has only the in-frame clones, and not every one. V, J and clone size reflect that table, while D and trimming were determined from the DNA. The repertoire holds over 200,000 clones, less than 85% seen once, with about 17% in the top ten. Donors of Cohort 3 who recovered were those that had two negative PCRs, clearance, or symptom resolution.

The chain is built from TRBV6-6 and TRBJ1-2; D call uncertain. The sequenced sample was PBMCs or T cells enriched from blood (not recorded which). The receptor's source is a man aged 35 to 55 who had recovered from COVID-19. CDR3 loop: CASSYSNAGYGYTF. The DNA of the CDR3 is TGTGCCAGCAGTTACTCGAACGCGGGATATGGCTACACCTTC.